This T cell receptor (beta chain) came from a study of blood T cell repertoires in COVID-19. Trimming took 7 bases from V and 7 from J, leaving 16 bases between them. The CDR3 extends over 14 amino acids. Germline V gene sequence: CDR1 SGHAT, CDR2 FQNNGV. The method was immunoSEQ multiplex PCR; TCRdb's version includes in-frame clones alone and lacks a portion of them. The table has about 25,000 clones, approximately 81% seen once; the top ten hold about 6.5%. V and J are TRBV11-2 and TRBJ1-4; tentative D call: TRBD1 (6 bases). The sequence came from a man between 65 and 85 years old with acute or convalescent COVID-19. The sequencing sample was made of peripheral blood. Here the CDR3 DNA reads TGTGCCAGCACCTTGGGGGGGCAAGGTGAAAAACTGTTTTTT. Its protein is CASTLGGQGEKLFF. The complete variable domain, with remaining parts taken from reference TRBV11-2 and TRBJ1-4, reads EAGVAQSPRYKIIEKRQSVAFWCNPISGHATLYWYQQILGQGPKLLIQFQNNGVVDDSQLPKDRFSAERLKGVDSTLKIQPAKLEDSAVYLCASTLGGQGEKLFFGSGTQLSVL.